This T cell receptor beta chain derives from a study of CD8 T cells in Susac syndrome. General observations from the study: CD8+ clonal expansion in Susac was maximal in TEMRA cells and in active patients. The study recognized that its TCR sequencing and HLA analysis covered a relatively small number of individuals.

cDNA came from roughly 0.5 to 1 ug RNA primed by random hexamers. TCRdb passed the immunoSEQ multiplex PCR reads through MiXCR, listing each CDR3 protein once. The sample includes approximately 79,000 distinct CDR3 sequences, approximately 93% of them seen just once. About this clonotype: The antigen remains unidentified.

This CDR3 is 17 amino acids long. The J segment lost 2 bases and the V segment lost 6 bases, leaving 13 bases of the junction unmatched. From germline, CDR1 is KGHSH and CDR2 LQKENI. TEMRA cells were enriched by FACS, while CD8+ and CD4+ T cells were obtained through a negative isolation that was performed magnetically. The specimen sequenced was CD8+ T cells from PBMCs. The chain carries TRBV18 and TRBJ2-1; 7 bases line up with TRBD2. This sequence was found in a human donor with Susac syndrome. The CDR3 sequence is CASSQDGAGWAYNEQFF. As DNA, the CDR3 is TGTGCCAGCTCCCAGGACGGAGCGGGGTGGGCCTACAATGAGCAGTTCTTC. The variable domain in full, completed from reference TRBV18 and TRBJ2-1, reads NAGVMQNPRHLVRRRGQEARLRCSPMKGHSHVYWYRQLPEEGLKFMVYLQKENIIDESGMPKERFSAEFPKEGPSILRIQQVVRGDSAAYFCASSQDGAGWAYNEQFFGPGTRLTVL.